This note documents a single TCR beta chain sequence. Unique molecular identifiers were incorporated during preparation of the TCRbeta library. A single record per CDR3 protein comes from TCRdb applying MiXCR to the PCR reads. The profile shows around 15,000 distinct CDR3 sequences, roughly 7.1% of them singletons. The data belong to a study of T-cell reconstitution after alpha-beta-depleted transplantation in children. J was trimmed by 4 bases and V by 3 bases; bases with no gene match: 18. This CDR3 spans 20 amino acids. Germline values: CDR1 MDHEN, CDR2 SYDVKM. The rearrangement links TRBV28 to TRBJ2-1, with TRBD2 identical over 10 bases. The receptor was isolated from a boy in the first two years of life who had a stem cell transplant for Wiskott-Aldrich syndrome, so the T cells may come from the graft donor. Here the sequenced sample was PBMCs, mostly from graft donor cells, taken 60 days after TCRalphabeta/CD19-depleted stem cell transplant. CDR3 DNA sequence: TGTGCCAGCAGTTTCCCCAGGGCTAGCGGGAGTCGGCGTCGGTACAATGAGCAGTTCTTC. It yields the protein CASSFPRASGSRRRYNEQFF. The full variable domain, with the rest looked up from reference TRBV28 and TRBJ2-1, is DVKVTQSSRYLVKRTGEKVFLECVQDMDHENMFWYRQDPGLGLRLIYFSYDVKMKEKGDIPEGYSVSREKKERFSLILESASTNQTSMYLCASSFPRASGSRRRYNEQFFGPGTRLTVL.